These 26 T cell receptor beta chains were sequenced from one sample in a study of cytomegalovirus exposure and HLA in healthy donors (dated by TCRdb to 2015 to 2018). Library preparation was by the immunoSEQ multiplex PCR assay. The source is immuneACCESS, and TCRdb retained only in-frame sequences with V and J called. Part of the clones is not carried over; for the studies checked, unresolved V genes explain less than half of this, and the remainder is unexplained. Within this sample are some 79,000 clones, with approximately 94% of them counted one time only. The ten largest clones represent roughly 3.2% of the sample. Sequencing was carried out using PBMCs. The receptor set was obtained from a woman aged 18-29 years in good health and CMV-seropositive.

V and J are TRBV11-3 and TRBJ1-2, with 7 bases aligning to TRBD1. V lost 9 bases to trimming and J lost 11 bases; unmatched junction nucleotides: 12. The CDR3 contains 12 residues. Germline V gene data show CDR1 as SGHNT and CDR2 as YENEEA. The DNA of the CDR3 is TGTGCCAGAGTTCAGGGGGAGAGAGGGTACACCTTC. The encoded protein is CARVQGERGYTF.

The chain is built from TRBV7-9 and TRBJ1-3; D ambiguous. CDR1 SEHNR and CDR2 FQNEAQ come from the germline V gene (reference sequence). Trimming took off 5 bases at V and 4 bases at J, with 6 bases between the two ends. This CDR3 has 12 residues. CDR3 residues: CASSEVGNTIYF. DNA for the CDR3: TGTGCCAGCAGCGAGGTGGGAAACACCATATATTTT.

The chain recombines TRBV10-2 with TRBJ2-3, with TRBD2 matching over 12 bases. This CDR3 has 17 amino acids. Germline CDR1 is WSHSY and CDR2 is SAAADI. With 1 base clipped from V and 4 bases from J, the junction kept 6 bases outside the gene matches. CDR3 residues: CASSELGLAGGADTQYF. In DNA, the CDR3 is TGCGCCAGCAGTGAGTTGGGACTAGCGGGTGGTGCAGATACGCAGTATTTT.

V is TRBV4-2 and J is TRBJ2-2; weak D call: TRBD2 (7 bases). V was shortened by 0 bases and J by 0 bases, with 14 bases between the two germline ends. The CDR3 has 18 residues. The germline V gene encodes CDR1 LGHNA and CDR2 YNFKEQ. The CDR3 DNA sequence: TGTGCCAGCAGCCAAGATTCACGGGGGGCCACGAACACCGGGGAGCTGTTTTTT. Protein sequence: CASSQDSRGATNTGELFF.

The sample holds one count of this clone. The J gene is TRBJ1-6, the V gene TRBV30; TRBD1 matches 9 bases. CDR3 length: 16 residues. Germline CDR1 and CDR2: GTSNPN and SVGIG (reference sequence). With V trimmed by 4 bases and J by 7 bases, 11 bases remained unmatched. Here the CDR3 DNA reads TGTGCCTGGACCGTTACAGGGGGCTTAAGGAATTCACCCCTCCACTTT. This translates into CAWTVTGGLRNSPLHF.

The J gene is TRBJ2-1, the V gene TRBV11-2; the D is unclear. The CDR3 is 11 amino acids. Germline CDR1 SGHAT, CDR2 FQNNGV. V was cut by 5 bases and J by 8 bases, with 7 bases left in between. The CDR3: CASSPRYEQFF. The CDR3 nucleotides are TGTGCCAGCAGCCCCCGGTATGAGCAGTTCTTC.

This clone was recorded a few times. The V call is TRBV14, the J call TRBJ2-5; 8 bases align to TRBD1. The length of the CDR3 is 14 residues. V trimming: 6 bases; J trimming: 4 bases; junction bases outside the gene matches: 7. The germline gives CDR1 SGHDN, CDR2 FVKESK. CDR3: CASSQGARSETQYF. CDR3 sequence (DNA): TGTGCCAGCAGTCAGGGGGCAAGGTCAGAGACCCAGTACTTC.

The rearrangement uses TRBV7-2 and TRBJ2-7; TRBD1 agrees at 7 bases. With 5 bases clipped from V and 1 base from J, the junction kept 2 bases outside the gene matches. CDR1 is SGHTA and CDR2 is FQGNSA in the germline V gene. The CDR3 sequence is 13 residues long. CDR3 nucleotides: TGTGCCAGCAGCAGGACAGGTTCCTACGAGCAGTACTTC. Its protein product is CASSRTGSYEQYF.

The rearrangement links TRBV5-1 to TRBJ2-3; TRBD2 matches 9 bases. J gave up 5 bases and V 5 bases, and 9 bases lay outside the gene matches. From germline, CDR1 is SGHRS and CDR2 YFSETQ. The CDR3 is made up of 15 amino acids. This CDR3 reads CASSWRGGRGDTQYF. DNA of the CDR3: TGCGCCAGCAGTTGGCGGGGGGGCCGGGGAGATACGCAGTATTTT.

This sequence joins TRBV4-1 and TRBJ2-7; D possibly corresponds to TRBD2 (5 bases). The CDR3 extends over 15 amino acids. Germline CDR1 MGHRA, CDR2 YSYEKL. V was shortened by 1 base and J by 0 bases, with 10 bases between the two germline ends. The CDR3 spells CASSQVGLASYEQYF. The CDR3 DNA follows: TGCGCCAGCAGCCAAGTTGGACTCGCCTCCTACGAGCAGTACTTC.

The V call is TRBV6-5, the J call TRBJ1-2, with a weak D call TRBD1 (5 bases). The CDR3 loop spans 15 amino acids. Germline CDR1 reads MNHEY; CDR2 reads SVGAGI. Trimming took 0 bases from V and 8 from J, leaving 16 bases between them. This chain's CDR3 is CASSYSVRGEGGYTF. The CDR3 bases are TGTGCCAGCAGTTACTCGGTTCGGGGGGAGGGCGGCTACACCTTC.

The chain has TRBV7-8 and TRBJ2-5; D perhaps matches TRBD1 (5 bases). Deletions cut 0 bases from V and 1 base from J, with 12 bases between. The CDR3 runs to 16 residues. Germline CDR1 SGHVS, CDR2 FQNEAQ. In DNA, the CDR3 is TGTGCCAGCAGCTTAGCGCGCGCAGGGCGCCAAGAGACCCAGTACTTC. It specifies CASSLARAGRQETQYF.

The CDR3 reads CASSYSRLETQYF. For the CDR3, the DNA is TGTGCCAGCAGTTACTCGAGACTAGAGACCCAGTACTTC. This chain links TRBV6-5 with TRBJ2-5; D unresolved. Trimming shortened V by 0 bases and J by 4 bases, and 6 bases separated the two germline ends. The V gene's germline CDR1 is MNHEY and CDR2 SVGAGI. CDR3 length: 13 amino acids.

In this sample, this clone turned up once. The chain combines TRBV7-2 with TRBJ1-5, with D possibly being TRBD1 (5 bases). V was trimmed by 1 base and J by 5 bases, leaving 9 bases between them. Germline V lookup: CDR1 SGHTA, CDR2 FQGNSA. The CDR3 contains 14 residues. The CDR3 DNA is TGTGCCAGCAGCTTAGTTCCGGGGGATCAGCCCCAGCATTTT. Protein product: CASSLVPGDQPQHF.

The rearrangement joins TRBV2 to TRBJ1-1; no clear D gene. This CDR3 has 13 amino acids. CDR1 is SNHLY and CDR2 is FYNNEI in the germline V gene. V was cut by 4 bases and J by 5 bases, with 11 bases left in between. The CDR3 DNA is TGTGCCAGCAGTGCGGACTCCCGAACTGAAGCTTTCTTT. It codes for CASSADSRTEAFF.

This chain uses TRBV6-5 with TRBJ1-1; 8 nucleotides align to TRBD1. J was trimmed by 4 bases and V by 2 bases; bases with no gene match: 9. There are 16 residues in the CDR3. Germline values: CDR1 MNHEY, CDR2 SVGAGI. This CDR3 reads CASSYGARTGRTEAFF. The CDR3 coding sequence is TGTGCCAGCAGTTACGGGGCAAGGACAGGGCGCACTGAAGCTTTCTTT.

The rearrangement joins TRBV11-2 to TRBJ2-5; 7 positions match TRBD2. Germline V CDR1 and CDR2: SGHAT, FQNNGV. The CDR3 spans 13 residues. J was trimmed by 5 bases and V by 0 bases; bases with no gene match: 0. For the CDR3, the DNA is TGTGCCAGCAGCTTAGAGGGAGGGGAGACCCAGTACTTC. Protein product: CASSLEGGETQYF.

About this clone: Different DNA sequences within this sample yield the same CDR3. V and J are TRBV19 and TRBJ1-5, with 7 bases matching TRBD1. The J segment lost 5 bases and the V segment lost 4 bases, leaving 2 bases of the junction unmatched. This CDR3 has 13 amino acids. Germline CDR1 reads LNHDA; CDR2 reads SQIVND (reference sequence). The CDR3 DNA reads as TGTGCCAGTAGTACTCAGGGGGATCAGCCCCAGCATTTT. Protein product: CASSTQGDQPQHF.

This clone was counted between two and nine times. The V call is TRBV18, the J call TRBJ2-1, with D tentatively TRBD2 (6 bases). The CDR3 length is 15 residues. CDR1 and CDR2 from the germline V gene are KGHSH and LQKENI. Trimming left V 4 bases short and J 0 bases short, with 10 bases between. The CDR3 is CASSRLGSSYNEQFF. CDR3 DNA: TGTGCCAGCTCACGACTAGGGAGCTCCTACAATGAGCAGTTCTTC.

V and J are TRBV18 and TRBJ1-1, with 11 bases that match TRBD1. The V gene's germline CDR1 is KGHSH and CDR2 LQKENI. The CDR3 length is 18 residues. V lost 8 bases and J lost 0; bases outside the gene matches: 14. The CDR3 DNA follows: TGTGCCAGCCAAACTCCTTGGACAGGGGGCTTCATGAACACTGAAGCTTTCTTT. Its translation is CASQTPWTGGFMNTEAFF.

V is TRBV5-6 and J is TRBJ1-5, with TRBD1 matching over 7 bases. The V gene end was trimmed by 4 bases and the J gene end by 6 bases; junction bases not matched to a gene: 7. This CDR3 is built from 14 residues. Germline V CDR1 and CDR2: SGHDT, YYEEEE. For the CDR3, the DNA is TGTGCCAGCAGCCGGACAGGAGATAGTCAGCCCCAGCATTTT. This translates into CASSRTGDSQPQHF.

The V and J genes are TRBV11-3 and TRBJ2-1; 11 bases fit TRBD2. From germline, CDR1 is SGHNT and CDR2 YENEEA. The J segment lost 5 bases and the V segment lost 5 bases, leaving 14 bases of the junction unmatched. This CDR3 has 18 residues. For the CDR3, the DNA is TGTGCCAGCAGCATATCGCCTAGCGGGGGGTGGGAAGACAATGAGCAGTTCTTC. This sequence encodes CASSISPSGGWEDNEQFF.

This clone was seen only once. V usage is TRBV19 and J usage is TRBJ2-3; 15 bases are a match to TRBD2. The CDR3 loop spans 17 amino acids. CDR1 is LNHDA, CDR2 SQIVND, per germline (reference sequence). J lost 2 bases, V lost 5 bases, and 5 bases had no gene match. CDR3 region: CASSPWTSGGATDTQYF. The CDR3 DNA sequence: TGTGCCAGTAGTCCATGGACTAGCGGGGGGGCCACAGATACGCAGTATTTT.

The V call is TRBV5-1, the J call TRBJ1-4; 9 bases are a match to TRBD1. CDR1 is SGHRS, CDR2 YFSETQ, per germline. CDR3 length: 15 amino acids. The J segment lost 5 bases and the V segment lost 2 bases, leaving 4 bases of the junction unmatched. The CDR3 protein is CASSFVGQGNEKLFF. CDR3 in DNA: TGCGCCAGCAGCTTCGTTGGACAGGGGAATGAAAAACTGTTTTTT. The full variable domain, in which reference TRBV5-1 and TRBJ1-4 provide the parts outside the CDR3, is KAGVTQTPRYLIKTRGQQVTLSCSPISGHRSVSWYQQTPGQGLQFLFEYFSETQRNKGNFPGRFSGRQFSNSRSEMNVSTLELGDSALYLCASSFVGQGNEKLFFGSGTQLSVL.

V usage is TRBV5-1 and J usage is TRBJ1-5; D is undetermined. V dropped 3 bases and J dropped 3 bases, with 13 bases sitting between them. Germline-derived CDR1 and CDR2 are SGHRS and YFSETQ. This CDR3 comprises 15 residues. The CDR3 DNA reads TGCGCCAGCAGCTCCTCCCCGGGATTCAATCAGCCCCAGCATTTT. The encoded protein is CASSSSPGFNQPQHF.

The V and J genes are TRBV4-2 and TRBJ1-4, with D possibly matching TRBD1 (6 bases). The germline V gene has CDR1 LGHNA and CDR2 YNFKEQ. The CDR3 sequence is 18 residues long. Trimming shortened V by 1 base and J by 4 bases, and 19 bases separated the two germline ends. The CDR3 protein is CASSQGRGGAIYNEKLFF. CDR3 sequence (DNA): TGTGCCAGCAGCCAAGGCCGAGGGGGGGCGATTTATAATGAAAAACTGTTTTTT.